This TCR beta chain appears in the sequencing data of a study of blood T cells in healthy people across ages. A second PCR, run for roughly 7 to 11 cycles, used a sample-barcoded 5' primer plus a J-beta primer mix. MiXCR, applied by TCRdb to the 5' RACE reads, yields one record per CDR3 protein. The sample records about 650,000 distinct CDR3 sequences, 45% to 60% being singletons. This clonotype has ten or more counts. The CDR3 is 14 residues long. CDR1 and CDR2 from the germline V gene are DFQATT and SNEGSKA (reference sequence). Trimming removed 3 bases at V and 0 bases at J, with 10 bases between. The TCR originated in an elderly woman in good health. The chain carries TRBV20-1 and TRBJ2-3; no reliable D call. Sequences were obtained from blood. CDR3 protein: CSARKTPSTDTQYF. As DNA, the CDR3 is TGCAGTGCTAGGAAAACTCCTAGCACAGATACGCAGTATTTT.